The sequence of this TCR beta chain was determined in a study of identical twins. The germline V gene encodes CDR1 SEHNR and CDR2 FQNEAQ (reference sequence). This CDR3 contains 14 residues. V was trimmed by 7 bases and J by 8 bases, leaving 20 bases between them. TCRdb re-analysed the 5' RACE reads in MiXCR, keeping a single row per CDR3 protein. This sample carries hundreds of thousands of distinct CDR3 sequences, less than 10% of them seen once, and the ten largest clones take approximately 0.89%. General study points: Cord blood beta clonotypes that were abundant carried fewer insertions, and memory repertoires showed no such trend. Excess sharing between twins was weaker in beta out-of-frame sequences. Sequences that were out-of-frame, alpha and twin-shared displayed an excess of low generation probability.

This clonotype was seen more than once but under ten times. Its specificity is not known. These same data were also listed under a study on yellow fever vaccine responses in identical twins. From that second work: Twins reportedly showed a vaccine T cell response that seemed partly convergent and partly personalized.

The sequenced sample was PBMCs. The sequence derives from a young woman in good health. This chain links TRBV7-9 with TRBJ1-2; D gene ambiguous. CDR3 DNA sequence: TGTGCCAGCACTCCTCAGATATTGGGGAACGGCTACACCTTC. Translated: CASTPQILGNGYTF.